Listed below are T cell receptor beta chains from one sample, sequenced in a study of blood T cells in healthy people across ages. One entry per CDR3 protein, called by TCRdb with MiXCR from the 5' RACE reads. Among fewer than 2,000,000 distinct CDR3 sequences, roughly 43% were seen once, and the ten largest hold under 30%. The sequenced sample was blood. The receptors derive from a human donor in good health. The CDR3 runs from the conserved cysteine through the conserved F or W. A D gene is named only where the DNA matches it firmly. Size tells how often a clone was seen (once, few, many) or the class of an expanded clone, and some rows leave it out.

v_call	clone_size	d_call	j_call	cdr3_nt	cdr3_aa
TRBV6-5	.	.	TRBJ2-7	TGTGCCAGCAGTTTACAAAGATACGAGCAGTACTTC	CASSLQRYEQYF
TRBV6-1	.	TRBD2	TRBJ2-5	TGTGCCGGCAGTGATTGGAGTAGCGGGGGGGCTAAGGAGACCCAGTACTTC	CAGSDWSSGGAKETQYF
TRBV5-1	few	TRBD1	TRBJ2-3	TGCGCCAGCAGCCTCCAGGGACAGGGGGATACGCAGTATTTT	CASSLQGQGDTQYF
TRBV18	.	.	TRBJ2-3	TGTGCCAGCTCACCACCGAACGGAGGTGGAACGCAGTATTTT	CASSPPNGGGTQYF
TRBV24-1	.	.	TRBJ2-1	TGTGCCACCAGTGATTTATTGTCCAATGAGCAGTTCTTC	CATSDLLSNEQFF
TRBV7-8	.	TRBD2	TRBJ2-3	TGTGCCAGCAGCTATTCGACTAGCGGGGAGGAAACAGATACGCAGTATTTT	CASSYSTSGEETDTQYF
TRBV28	few	.	TRBJ2-6	TGTGCCAGCACCCTCCGCGGGGGGACAGTCTCTGGGGCCAACGTCCTGACTTTC	CASTLRGGTVSGANVLTF
TRBV11-3	.	.	TRBJ1-2	TGTGCCAGCAGCTCGAGTAGAGAGGGCTTCTATGGCTACACCTTC	CASSSSREGFYGYTF
TRBV4-1	few	TRBD2	TRBJ2-4	TGCGCCAGCAGCTTGGGACTAGCGGGACTCTTAGCCAAAAACATTCAGTACTTC	CASSLGLAGLLAKNIQYF
TRBV20-1	few	TRBD2	TRBJ2-1	TGCAGTGCTAGCGACAGCGGGGGATTCAATGAGCAGTTCTTC	CSASDSGGFNEQFF
TRBV2	few	.	TRBJ1-5	TGTGCCAGCAGTGGCAGTAATAGCAATCGGCCCCAGCATTTT	CASSGSNSNRPQHF
TRBV29-1	.	.	TRBJ2-2	TGCAGCGTTGCGCGGGACATCAACACCGGGGAGCTGTTTTTT	CSVARDINTGELFF
TRBV27	few	.	TRBJ1-5	TGTGCCAGCAGTTATCAGCCCCAGCATTTT	CASSYQPQHF
TRBV6-2/TRBV6-3	few	.	TRBJ1-1	TGTGCCAGCAACGAGCCGGGGGGCACTGAAGCTTTCTTT	CASNEPGGTEAFF
TRBV27	.	.	TRBJ1-2	TGTGCCAGCAGTCCCCAGAGGTTCCAGTGCTATGGCTACACCTTC	CASSPQRFQCYGYTF
TRBV10-3	few	.	TRBJ2-7	TGTGCCATCAGTGAGTCGTACACCATCTCCTACGAGCAGTACTTC	CAISESYTISYEQYF
TRBV29-1	few	.	TRBJ1-2	TGCAGCGCAAGTTCAGGTGACTATGGCTACACCTTC	CSASSGDYGYTF
TRBV5-6	.	.	TRBJ2-1	TGTGCCAGCAGGTTGAGAAGAGGACACAATGAGCAGTTCTTC	CASRLRRGHNEQFF
TRBV10-3	.	TRBD1	TRBJ1-2	TGTGCCATCAGTGAGCCGGGGGACAGTAACCACTATGGCTACACCTTC	CAISEPGDSNHYGYTF
TRBV29-1	few	TRBD1	TRBJ1-2	TGCAGCGTTGAAGGCCCGGACAGGGGATATGGCTACACCTTC	CSVEGPDRGYGYTF
TRBV29-1	many	.	TRBJ1-2	TGCAGCGTTCAGACTGAGAGGTATGGCTACACCTTC	CSVQTERYGYTF
TRBV27	few	TRBD1	TRBJ1-4	TGTGCCAGCAGTTTACAGGGGGCGGAAAAACTGTTTTTT	CASSLQGAEKLFF
TRBV5-6	.	TRBD2	TRBJ2-7	TGTGCCAGCAGCTTTCGTTTTAGCGGGGGCTACGAGCAGTACTTC	CASSFRFSGGYEQYF
TRBV12-3/TRBV12-4	.	.	TRBJ2-1	TGTGCCAGCAGTTTCCGCGACGGAAACAATGAGCAGTTCTTC	CASSFRDGNNEQFF
TRBV20-1	few	.	TRBJ1-2	TGCAGTGCGGTAAACCCCCGGGGCTATGGCTACACCTTC	CSAVNPRGYGYTF
TRBV7-6	.	TRBD2	TRBJ2-1	TGTGCCAGCAGCTTAGTAGGGTGGGCTAGCGGGGGCAATGAGCAGTTCTTC	CASSLVGWASGGNEQFF
TRBV7-2	many	.	TRBJ1-6	TGTGCCAGCAGCTTAAACCCCTCATATTCACCCCTCCACTTT	CASSLNPSYSPLHF
TRBV3-1	.	TRBD2	TRBJ2-7	TGTGCCAGCACCACTAGCGGGGGGGCCAACGAGCAGTACTTC	CASTTSGGANEQYF
TRBV10-3	.	.	TRBJ1-1	TGTGCCATCAGTGACCCCAACCCGCCGAACACTGAAGCTTTCTTT	CAISDPNPPNTEAFF
TRBV9	.	.	TRBJ1-1	TGTGCCAGCAGCGTCGGGGGGTACCACATGAACACTGAAGCTTTCTTT	CASSVGGYHMNTEAFF
TRBV6-2/TRBV6-3	few	TRBD1	TRBJ2-7	TGTGCCAGCAGTTCCCTTTTGCACAGGGGCGAAAACTACGAGCAGTACTTC	CASSSLLHRGENYEQYF
TRBV7-2	.	.	TRBJ1-1	TGTGCCAGCAGCTTATCGGACCTCTTTCGGGGAGCTTTCTTT	CASSLSDLFRGAFF
TRBV20-1	.	.	TRBJ1-6	TGCAGTGCTCAATTACCGGGACCCCTAAGACAGTATAATTCACCCCTCCACTTT	CSAQLPGPLRQYNSPLHF
TRBV29-1	few	TRBD1	TRBJ1-1	TGCAGCGTTGGGCAGGGGGCGCAAACTGAAGCTTTCTTT	CSVGQGAQTEAFF
TRBV20-1	.	.	TRBJ2-3	TGCAGTGCAACAGGGTCAGGGGTCGACCGTAGCACAGATACGCAGTATTTT	CSATGSGVDRSTDTQYF
TRBV7-6	.	.	TRBJ1-2	TGTACCAGCAGCTCGAGCTCGGACGGGCGGTATGGCTACACCTTC	CTSSSSSDGRYGYTF
TRBV7-2	.	.	TRBJ1-6	TGTGCCAGCAGCTTAATGGGGGGGTACGGTAATTCACCCCTCCACTTT	CASSLMGGYGNSPLHF
TRBV2	.	.	TRBJ2-5	TGTGCCAGCAGTGACCCTAGGGGGTGGGCTAGCCATACCGCGGAACAAGAGACCCAGTACTTC	CASSDPRGWASHTAEQETQYF
TRBV7-8	once	.	TRBJ1-5	TGTGCCAGCAGCCCAACCGAGGGGAGCAATCAGCCCCAGCATTTT	CASSPTEGSNQPQHF
TRBV28	few	TRBD1	TRBJ2-5	TGTGCCAGCATCGGCCCGGGACAGGGGGTCCAGCAGTACTTC	CASIGPGQGVQQYF